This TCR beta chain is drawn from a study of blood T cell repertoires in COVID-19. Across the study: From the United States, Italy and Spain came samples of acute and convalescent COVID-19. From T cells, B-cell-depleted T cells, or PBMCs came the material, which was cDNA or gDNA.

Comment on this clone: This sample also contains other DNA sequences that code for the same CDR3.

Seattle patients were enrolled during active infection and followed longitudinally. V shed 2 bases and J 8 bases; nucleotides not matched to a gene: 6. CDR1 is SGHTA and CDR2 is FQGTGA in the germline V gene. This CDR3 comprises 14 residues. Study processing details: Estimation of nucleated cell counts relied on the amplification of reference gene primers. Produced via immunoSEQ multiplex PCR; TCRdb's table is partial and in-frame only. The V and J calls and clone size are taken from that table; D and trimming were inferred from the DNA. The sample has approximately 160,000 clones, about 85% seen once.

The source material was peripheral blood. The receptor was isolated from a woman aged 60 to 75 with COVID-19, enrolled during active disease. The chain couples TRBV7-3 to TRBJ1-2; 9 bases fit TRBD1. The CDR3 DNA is TGTGCCAGCAGCTTATCCAGGACAGGGGAAGGCTACACCTTC. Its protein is CASSLSRTGEGYTF.